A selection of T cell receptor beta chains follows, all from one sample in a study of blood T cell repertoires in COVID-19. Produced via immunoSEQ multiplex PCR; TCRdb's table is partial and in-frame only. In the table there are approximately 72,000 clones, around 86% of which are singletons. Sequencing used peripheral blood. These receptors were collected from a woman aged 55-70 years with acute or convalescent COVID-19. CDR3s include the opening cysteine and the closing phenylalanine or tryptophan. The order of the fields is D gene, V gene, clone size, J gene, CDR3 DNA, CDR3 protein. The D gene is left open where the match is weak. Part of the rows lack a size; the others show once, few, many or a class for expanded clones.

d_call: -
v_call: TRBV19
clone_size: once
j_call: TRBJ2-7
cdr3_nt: TGTGCCAGTAGTATAGTGGGGGCCTCCTACGAGCAGTACTTC
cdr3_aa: CASSIVGASYEQYF

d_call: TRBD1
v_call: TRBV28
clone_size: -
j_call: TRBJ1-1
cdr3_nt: TGTGCCAGCAGTACAGGGGGATCTGCTTTCTTT
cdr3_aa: CASSTGGSAFF

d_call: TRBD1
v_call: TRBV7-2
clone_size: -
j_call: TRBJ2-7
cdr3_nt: TGTGCCAGCAGGGACAGGGGGGCAAACTACGAGCAGTACTTC
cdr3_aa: CASRDRGANYEQYF

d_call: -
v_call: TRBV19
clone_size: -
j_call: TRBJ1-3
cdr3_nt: TGTGCCAGTAGTATAAAGAGCCCTGGAAACACCATATATTTT
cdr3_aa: CASSIKSPGNTIYF

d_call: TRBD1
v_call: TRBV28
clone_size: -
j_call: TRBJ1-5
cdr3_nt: TGTGCCAGCAGTAAAATACAGGGGGGAAACAATCAGCCCCAGCATTTT
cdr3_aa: CASSKIQGGNNQPQHF

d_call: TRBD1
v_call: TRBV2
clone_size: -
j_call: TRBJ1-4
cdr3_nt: TGTGCCAGCAGCTCCTCCCGACAGGGTAATGAAAAACTGTTTTTT
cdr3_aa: CASSSSRQGNEKLFF

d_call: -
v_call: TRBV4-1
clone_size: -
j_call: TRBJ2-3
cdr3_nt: TGCGCCAGCAGCTCACTCGGACGCGGGGGCCCCACAGATACGCAGTATTTT
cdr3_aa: CASSSLGRGGPTDTQYF

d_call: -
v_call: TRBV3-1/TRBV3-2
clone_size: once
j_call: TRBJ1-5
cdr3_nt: TGTGCCAGCAGCCAAAACCCAGGGTACCAGCCCCAGCATTTT
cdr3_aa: CASSQNPGYQPQHF

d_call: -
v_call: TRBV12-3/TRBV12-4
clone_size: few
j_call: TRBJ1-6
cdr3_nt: TGTGCCAGCAAAGTAGAGAATTCACCCCTCCACTTT
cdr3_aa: CASKVENSPLHF

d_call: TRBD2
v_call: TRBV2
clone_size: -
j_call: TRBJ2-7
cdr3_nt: TGTGCCAGCAGTGATGAGACTAGCGGGAACTACGAGCAGTACTTC
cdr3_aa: CASSDETSGNYEQYF

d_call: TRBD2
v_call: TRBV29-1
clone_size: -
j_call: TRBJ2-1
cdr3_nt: TGCAGCGTGCGGGGGGCGGTCAATGAGCAGTTCTTC
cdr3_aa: CSVRGAVNEQFF